This T cell receptor beta chain was recovered during a study of OX40 agonist ivuxolimab in advanced cancers. Study information: Antecedent anti-PD-1, anti-PD-L1 or anti-CTLA-4 therapy was permissible, with roughly 36% having received some. Findings and limits, study-wide: Undetermined was the antigen specificity of the expanded peripheral T cells. CD4+ and CD8+ T cells in blood underwent clonal expansion by week 6 at 0.1 to 3.0 mg/kg.

The trim removed 1 base at V and 5 bases at J, leaving 5 bases unmatched. CDR3 length: 15 amino acids. CDR1 LGHNA and CDR2 YNFKEQ come from the germline V gene. Sequenced by immunoSEQ multiplex PCR; TCRdb stores in-frame clones only, minus some. The table includes approximately 60,000 clones, around 87% detected once. Exclusion applied to patients with autoimmune disease history or systemic immunosuppression. Turning to this clone: What it recognizes is unknown.

The specimen comprised CD4+ or CD8+ T cells sorted from blood, sampled in a trial of the OX40 agonist ivuxolimab. The chain uses TRBV4-2 and TRBJ1-1; TRBD1 agrees at 9 bases. This clonotype was sampled from an adult with an advanced solid tumor such as melanoma, head and neck, liver or kidney cancer. In DNA, the CDR3 is TGTGCCAGCAGCCAAGCACAGGGGGCGCGAACTGAAGCTTTCTTT. It codes for CASSQAQGARTEAFF.